This T cell receptor (beta chain) was documented in a study of blood T cell repertoires in COVID-19. Study details: Italy, Spain and the United States were the sources of the convalescent and acute COVID-19 samples.

Adults between about 18 and 95 years of age took part from 24 US areas. The germline gives CDR1 MDHEN, CDR2 SYDVKM. The CDR3 length is 14 residues. V gave up 8 bases and J gave up 0 bases, with 14 bases separating them. Profiled with immunoSEQ multiplex PCR; TCRdb holds only in-frame clones, not every one. The sample has about 140,000 clones; approximately 84% are singletons. The receptor was derived from a woman under 30 who had been exposed to COVID-19. Sequencing was carried out using PBMCs or T cells enriched from blood (not recorded which). J is TRBJ2-7 and V is TRBV28; tentative D call: TRBD1 (5 bases). The CDR3 loop is CASRTGALSYEQYF. CDR3 DNA: TGTGCCAGCCGCACAGGCGCTCTCTCCTACGAGCAGTACTTC. Full variable domain (missing parts from reference TRBV28 and TRBJ2-7): DVKVTQSSRYLVKRTGEKVFLECVQDMDHENMFWYRQDPGLGLRLIYFSYDVKMKEKGDIPEGYSVSREKKERFSLILESASTNQTSMYLCASRTGALSYEQYFGPGTRLTVT.